Given below is one T cell receptor (beta chain) in context. CDR1 DFQATT and CDR2 SNEGSKA come from the germline V gene (reference sequence). The CDR3 extends over 11 amino acids. V was clipped by 5 bases and J by 7 bases; unmatched bases: 2. These data belong to a study of human T cells and chemical hapten exposure. Time point described: patch test 1, 2 weeks after DPC sensitization. Treatment specified: therapeutic diphenylcyclopropenone sensitization with weekly scalp DPC. From the RACE reads, TCRdb called clonotypes with MiXCR, one entry per CDR3 protein. Among 100,000 to 150,000 distinct CDR3 sequences listed, roughly 15% were seen once.

The chain joins TRBV20-1 to TRBJ1-2, with 9 bases that match TRBD1. The sequence was collected from a man between 18 and 35 years old with alopecia areata. Some clones in this sample may be carry-over from other donors' samples. Sequenced here: whole blood, sampled in connection with sensitization to the hapten diphenylcyclopropenone (DPC). Here the CDR3 reads CSAPQGAGYTF. The CDR3, as DNA: TGCAGTGCTCCACAGGGGGCTGGCTACACCTTC.